This T cell receptor beta chain was retrieved from a study of control samples from healthy donors and cancer patients. Produced via immunoSEQ multiplex PCR; TCRdb's table is partial and in-frame only. Among some 130,000 clones listed, about 92% were seen once. The germline gives CDR1 SGHVS, CDR2 FQNEAQ. The germline V and J ends were trimmed by 5 bases and 8 bases, with 18 bases remaining between them. This CDR3 comprises 15 residues. The chain links TRBV7-8 to TRBJ1-4; D perhaps matches TRBD1 (5 bases). The origin of this receptor is a middle-aged man with head and neck cancer. Material: PBMCs. The chain's CDR3 is CASSPLAQVGEKLFF. The CDR3 region has the DNA TGTGCCAGCAGCCCCCTGGCACAGGTCGGGGAAAAACTGTTTTTT.